This is a list of T cell receptor beta chains from one sample in a study of CD8+ T cells in alopecia areata. The method was immunoSEQ multiplex PCR; TCRdb's version includes in-frame clones alone and lacks a portion of them. Seen here are some 120,000 clones, over 55% observed once, and the top ten hold under 7.5%. The sample here was CD4+ T cells sorted from blood, taken at week 4, from a patient treated with tofacitinib. Receptors were obtained from a human donor with alopecia areata. Both conserved end residues are part of each CDR3. The D gene is left open where the match is weak. The size of a clone is reported for some rows only, either as once, few or many, or as a class for expanded clones.

CDR3 length	D gene	clone size	J gene	V gene	CDR3 DNA	CDR3 protein
14	NA	NA	TRBJ2-7	TRBV15	TGTGCCACCAGCAGAGATTTTGCCTCCTACGAGCAGTACTTC	CATSRDFASYEQYF
15	NA	once	TRBJ2-3	TRBV5-1	TGCGCCAGCAGCTTGGGATCCGGGAGCACAGATACGCAGTATTTT	CASSLGSGSTDTQYF
15	TRBD1	NA	TRBJ1-3	TRBV28	TGTGCCAGCAGGGATGACAGGGGGCTTGGAAACACCATATATTTT	CASRDDRGLGNTIYF
14	NA	NA	TRBJ1-1	TRBV5-1	TGCGCCAGCAGCCTGGACGGAATGAACACTGAAGCTTTCTTT	CASSLDGMNTEAFF
13	TRBD1	few	TRBJ1-2	TRBV29-1	TGCAGCGTTGACGTGACAGGGTCTTATGGCTACACCTTC	CSVDVTGSYGYTF
14	NA	NA	TRBJ2-6	TRBV25-1	TGTGCCAGCAGTGGCCGGTCTGGGGCCAACGTCCTGACTTTC	CASSGRSGANVLTF
14	NA	few	TRBJ2-1	TRBV15	TGTGCCACCAGCAGAGCAACAGCCTACAATGAGCAGTTCTTC	CATSRATAYNEQFF
12	TRBD1	NA	TRBJ1-1	TRBV29-1	TGCAGCGTTCAAACAGGGGACACTGAAGCTTTCTTT	CSVQTGDTEAFF
15	TRBD1	NA	TRBJ2-7	TRBV29-1	TGCAGCGTTGAGTCACGGACAGGCCTAACGGGCGAGCAGTACTTC	CSVESRTGLTGEQYF
14	NA	NA	TRBJ1-2	TRBV7-2	TGTGCCAGCAGCTTGGGTCCGATAAACTATGGCTACACCTTC	CASSLGPINYGYTF
11	NA	NA	TRBJ1-2	TRBV6-5	TGTGCCAGCACGGGGGGCTATGGCTACACCTTC	CASTGGYGYTF
12	NA	few	TRBJ1-2	TRBV2	TGTGCCAGCACCGGACAGCTCTATGGCTACACCTTC	CASTGQLYGYTF
14	TRBD2	NA	TRBJ2-3	TRBV9	TGTGCCAGCAGCGCCGGACTAGTTGCAGATACGCAGTATTTT	CASSAGLVADTQYF
14	NA	NA	TRBJ1-2	TRBV5-1	TGCGCCAGCAGCTTGGAACAGGGCCCCTATGGCTACACCTTC	CASSLEQGPYGYTF
14	TRBD1	NA	TRBJ1-6	TRBV5-1	TGCGCCAGCAGCTACGGACAGGGGAACTCACCCCTCCACTTT	CASSYGQGNSPLHF
18	TRBD2	NA	TRBJ2-5	TRBV4-3	TGCGCCAGCAGCCAAGCGTTGCAGCGGGGGGGCCCGCGGGAGACCCAGTACTTC	CASSQALQRGGPRETQYF
16	NA	NA	TRBJ1-2	TRBV7-2	TGTGCCAGCAGCTTAAAGGGTGCAGGGCCAAGGGATGGCTACACCTTC	CASSLKGAGPRDGYTF
13	NA	NA	TRBJ2-5	TRBV25-1	TGTGCCAGCAGTGTCCCAGGGTGGGAGACCCAGTACTTC	CASSVPGWETQYF
14	TRBD2	once	TRBJ2-1	TRBV29-1	TGCAGCGTTGACACAGCGGGGGGGGACAATGAGCAGTTCTTC	CSVDTAGGDNEQFF
13	NA	few	TRBJ1-4	TRBV14	TGTGCCAGCAGCCGAATTGGGATTGAAAAACTGTTTTTT	CASSRIGIEKLFF
16	TRBD1	few	TRBJ1-2	TRBV5-4	TGTGCCAGCAGCCGCGGGACAGGCTTTGATAACTATGGCTACACCTTC	CASSRGTGFDNYGYTF
14	NA	NA	TRBJ1-2	TRBV7-9	TGTGCCAGCAGTCCCAGTCGACGCCCTAAGGGCTACACCTTC	CASSPSRRPKGYTF
10	NA	NA	TRBJ1-1	TRBV2	TGTGCCAGCAGCAAATCGGTGCCTTTCTTT	CASSKSVPFF
15	NA	NA	TRBJ1-5	TRBV2	TGTGCCAGCGTTCCGCTGGAGAGGGACAATCAGCCCCAGCATTTT	CASVPLERDNQPQHF
11	NA	NA	TRBJ1-1	TRBV29-1	TGCGGGGGGGGCCTGAACACTGAAGCTTTCTTT	CGGGLNTEAFF
17	TRBD2	NA	TRBJ2-3	TRBV4-2	TGTGCCAGCAGCCAAGTACTAGCGGGGGGCCCCGCAGATACGCAGTATTTT	CASSQVLAGGPADTQYF
15	NA	few	TRBJ1-1	TRBV29-1	TGCAGCGTTGGGGCAGGATGGGGTATGAACACTGAAGCTTTCTTT	CSVGAGWGMNTEAFF